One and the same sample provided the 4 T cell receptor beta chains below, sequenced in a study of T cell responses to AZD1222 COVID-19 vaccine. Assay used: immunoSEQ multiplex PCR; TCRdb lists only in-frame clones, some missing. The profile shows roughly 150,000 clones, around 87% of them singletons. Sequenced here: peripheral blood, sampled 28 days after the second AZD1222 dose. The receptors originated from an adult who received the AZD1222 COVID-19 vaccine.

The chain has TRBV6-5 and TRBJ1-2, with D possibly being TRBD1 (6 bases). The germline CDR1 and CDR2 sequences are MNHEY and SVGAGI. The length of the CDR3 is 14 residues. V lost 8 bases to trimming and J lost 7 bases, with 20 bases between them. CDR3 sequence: CASLPPGGPGGYTF. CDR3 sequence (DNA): TGTGCCAGCCTTCCACCGGGGGGGCCGGGTGGCTACACCTTC.

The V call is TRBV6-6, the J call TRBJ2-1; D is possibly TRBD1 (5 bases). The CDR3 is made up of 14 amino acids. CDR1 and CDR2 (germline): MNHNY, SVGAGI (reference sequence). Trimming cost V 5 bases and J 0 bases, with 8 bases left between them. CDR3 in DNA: TGTGCCAGCAGTACAGGCGCCTCCTACAATGAGCAGTTCTTC. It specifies CASSTGASYNEQFF.

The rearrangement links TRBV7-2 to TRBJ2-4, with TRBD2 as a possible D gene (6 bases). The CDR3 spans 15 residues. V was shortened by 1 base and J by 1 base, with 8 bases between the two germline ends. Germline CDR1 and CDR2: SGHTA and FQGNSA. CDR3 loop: CASSLVRGAKNIQYF. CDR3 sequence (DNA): TGTGCCAGCAGCTTAGTCCGGGGGGCCAAAAACATTCAGTACTTC.

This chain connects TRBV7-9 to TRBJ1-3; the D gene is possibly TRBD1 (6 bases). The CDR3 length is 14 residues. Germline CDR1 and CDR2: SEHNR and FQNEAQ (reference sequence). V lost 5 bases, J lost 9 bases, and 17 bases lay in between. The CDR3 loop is CASSPGQPGGTIYF. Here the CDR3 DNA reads TGTGCCAGCAGCCCGGGACAACCAGGCGGCACCATATATTTT.